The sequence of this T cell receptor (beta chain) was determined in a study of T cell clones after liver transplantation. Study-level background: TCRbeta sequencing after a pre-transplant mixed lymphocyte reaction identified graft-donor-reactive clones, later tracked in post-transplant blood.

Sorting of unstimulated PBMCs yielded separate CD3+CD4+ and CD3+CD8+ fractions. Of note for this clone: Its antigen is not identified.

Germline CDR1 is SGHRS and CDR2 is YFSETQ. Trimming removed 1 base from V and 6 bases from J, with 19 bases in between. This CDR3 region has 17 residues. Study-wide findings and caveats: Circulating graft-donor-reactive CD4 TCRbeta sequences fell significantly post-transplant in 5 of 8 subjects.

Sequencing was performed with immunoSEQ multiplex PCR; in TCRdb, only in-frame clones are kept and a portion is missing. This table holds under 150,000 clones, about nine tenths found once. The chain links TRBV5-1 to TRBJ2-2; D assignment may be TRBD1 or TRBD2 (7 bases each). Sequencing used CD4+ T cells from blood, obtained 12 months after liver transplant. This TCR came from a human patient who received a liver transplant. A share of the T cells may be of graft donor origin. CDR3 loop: CASSLPPRQGGAGELFF. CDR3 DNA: TGCGCCAGCAGCTTGCCTCCCCGACAGGGAGGGGCCGGGGAGCTGTTTTTT.